The 14 T cell receptor beta chains listed next were all sequenced from one sample in a study of CD8 T cells in ankylosing spondylitis. No antigens are known for them. Study results and caveats: What seemed typical of ankylosing spondylitis blood was a TCR beta motif built from roughly eight highly homologous variants.

TCRdb reprocessed the 5' RACE reads with MiXCR, giving one entry per CDR3 protein. The sample contains roughly 300,000 distinct CDR3 sequences, 6.5% to 10% of which appear only once. Source material: blood, either unsorted or a sorted T cell fraction (not recorded which). Every receptor here comes from a male donor with ankylosing spondylitis.

The chain combines TRBV19 with TRBJ2-1; D call uncertain. Germline lookup yields CDR1 LNHDA and CDR2 SQIVND (reference sequence). V lost 5 bases and J 7 bases, leaving 9 bases between the germline ends. This CDR3 has 12 residues. DNA of the CDR3: TGTGCCAGTAGTCCCCTGCGGAATGAGCAGTTCTTC. Translating gives CASSPLRNEQFF.

The sample holds many counts of this clonotype. The CDR3 loop is CASNGAAGVGEQYF. The DNA of the CDR3 is TGTGCCAGCAACGGCGCAGCGGGAGTCGGAGAGCAGTACTTC. The rearrangement uses TRBV4-2 and TRBJ2-7; 8 bases align to TRBD2. CDR1 is LGHNA and CDR2 is YNFKEQ in the germline V gene. The V segment lost 7 bases and the J segment 7 bases; nucleotides outside the gene matches: 12. CDR3 size: 14 residues.

The rearrangement joins TRBV5-1 to TRBJ2-7; D possibly corresponds to TRBD1 (6 bases). The CDR3 is 12 amino acids. Germline V CDR1 and CDR2: SGHRS, YFSETQ. V dropped 6 bases and J dropped 4 bases, with 11 bases sitting between them. This CDR3 is CASNADRYEQYF. CDR3 sequence (DNA): TGCGCCAGCAACGCGGACAGATACGAGCAGTACTTC. Based on the CDR3 plus reference TRBV5-1 and TRBJ2-7, the full variable domain is KAGVTQTPRYLIKTRGQQVTLSCSPISGHRSVSWYQQTPGQGLQFLFEYFSETQRNKGNFPGRFSGRQFSNSRSEMNVSTLELGDSALYLCASNADRYEQYFGPGTRLTVT.

The chain joins TRBV10-3 to TRBJ2-5; D is tentatively TRBD1 or TRBD2 (5 bases each). V lost 2 bases and J 5 bases, leaving 9 bases between the germline ends. CDR3 length: 13 amino acids. CDR1 and CDR2 from the germline V gene are ENHRY and SYGVKD. The CDR3 protein is CAISEGTGETQYF. CDR3 in DNA: TGTGCCATCAGTGAGGGGACGGGTGAGACCCAGTACTTC.

V gene TRBV5-1 combines with J gene TRBJ2-1, with D tentatively TRBD2 (5 bases). The CDR3 runs to 15 residues. V shed 4 bases and J shed 9 bases, with 20 bases lying between them. Germline lookup yields CDR1 SGHRS and CDR2 YFSETQ. CDR3 sequence (DNA): TGCGCCAGCAGCCCGGAGCTAGCAGCTGTGTCTGAGCAGTTCTTC. Its translation: CASSPELAAVSEQFF.

This chain links TRBV7-9 with TRBJ1-3; perhaps TRBD1 as D (6 bases). CDR3 size: 15 residues. Per the germline V gene, CDR1 is SEHNR and CDR2 is FQNEAQ (reference sequence). The V end was cut by 5 bases, the J end by 2 bases, with 13 bases between. As DNA, the CDR3 is TGTGCCAGCAGCCACCGGGACATTGCTGGAAACACCATATATTTT. Its translation: CASSHRDIAGNTIYF.

The CDR3 nucleotides are TGTGCCAGCAGCTTGACTCCGGAGACCCAGTACTTC. Its protein is CASSLTPETQYF. The chain employs TRBV5-6 and TRBJ2-5; D remains unclear. Between the trimmed V and J ends, which lost 1 base and 5 bases, there was a span of 6 bases. Germline V gene data show CDR1 as SGHDT and CDR2 as YYEEEE. The CDR3 is 12 amino acids.

The chain links TRBV29-1 to TRBJ2-5, with 7 bases matching TRBD1. V shed 4 bases and J 9 bases; nucleotides not matched to a gene: 11. Germline CDR1 SQVTM, CDR2 ANQGSEA. This CDR3 contains 13 residues. CDR3 coding DNA: TGCAGCGTTGGGGGACAGACTTATATGGCCCAGTACTTC. This sequence encodes CSVGGQTYMAQYF.

The gene calls are TRBV29-1 and TRBJ2-5; 8 bases align to TRBD2. Trimming at V came to 7 bases and at J to 1 base, leaving 5 bases not matched to a gene. This CDR3 has 13 amino acids. Looked up from germline, CDR1 is SQVTM and CDR2 is ANQGSEA. The CDR3 region is CSGARGAQETQYF. CDR3 coding DNA: TGCAGCGGCGCGCGGGGGGCCCAAGAGACCCAGTACTTC.

At least ten counts were recorded for this clonotype. The chain joins TRBV12-3 or TRBV12-4 to TRBJ1-5, with 9 bases fitting TRBD1. This CDR3 contains 14 residues. The J segment lost 6 bases and the V segment lost 5 bases, leaving 5 bases of the junction unmatched. As DNA, the CDR3 is TGTGCCAGCAGTCTGGACAGGGGCGGTCAGCCCCAGCATTTT. Amino acids: CASSLDRGGQPQHF.

Remarks on this clonotype: This may be a read error, as it is one base from a much larger clone. This rearrangement joins TRBV6-1 to TRBJ2-7, with TRBD1 matching 10 bases. The CDR3 is 13 amino acids. The germline V gene encodes CDR1 MNHNS and CDR2 SASEGT. Trimming at V came to 7 bases and at J to 3 bases, leaving 3 bases not matched to a gene. This CDR3 is CASTRDRGYEQYF. CDR3 DNA: TGTGCCAGCACCCGGGACAGGGGCTACGAGCAGTACTTC.

This clonotype was detected a few times. The rearrangement uses TRBV29-1 and TRBJ1-5, with 9 bases fitting TRBD1. The V gene end was trimmed by 6 bases and the J gene end by 3 bases; junction bases not matched to a gene: 3. The CDR3 contains 13 residues. CDR1 and CDR2 from the germline V gene are SQVTM and ANQGSEA. The CDR3 spells CSVGQGYNQPQHF. The DNA for the CDR3 is TGCAGCGTCGGACAGGGGTACAATCAGCCCCAGCATTTT.

V is TRBV7-2 and J is TRBJ1-6; unclear D gene. CDR1 is SGHTA and CDR2 is FQGNSA in the germline V gene. V was pared by 11 bases and J by 6 bases, with 14 bases between. The CDR3 loop spans 13 amino acids. CDR3 coding DNA: TGTGCCGGCTCGATGTTCGGTAATTCACCCCTCCACTTT. Translating gives CAGSMFGNSPLHF.

Only a few counts were recorded for this clonotype. This chain links TRBV7-3 with TRBJ2-2; D is unresolved. CDR1 and CDR2 (germline): SGHTA, FQGTGA. CDR3 length equals 16 residues. V was pared by 2 bases and J by 0 bases, with 10 bases between. The CDR3 bases are TGTGCCAGCAGCTTATCGGCGGCAACGAACACCGGGGAGCTGTTTTTT. Protein product: CASSLSAATNTGELFF.